This TCR beta chain was documented in a study of blood T cell repertoires in COVID-19. In the study overall: Samples came from the United States, Italy and Spain, spanning acute and convalescent COVID-19.

In the source study's methods: Quantification of nucleated cells was approximated via reference gene primer amplification. Clones were sequenced by immunoSEQ multiplex PCR, and TCRdb holds only the in-frame ones, with some missing. From that table come the V and J calls and clone size; the DNA was used to work out D and trimming. The table has approximately 200,000 clones, approximately 88% seen once; the top ten hold about a tenth. The CDR3 length is 15 residues. Germline V gene sequence: CDR1 SGHVS, CDR2 FNYEAQ. V was pared by 4 bases and J by 7 bases, with 16 bases between. Living in about 25 US areas, the participants were between about 18 and 90 years of age. Cohort placement rested on clinical history that participants reported themselves.

The source is a man between 18 and 35 years old with acute COVID-19. The sequencing input was PBMCs or T cells enriched from blood (not recorded which). The V gene is TRBV7-6, the J gene TRBJ2-2; possible D gene TRBD2, 6 bases. CDR3 amino acids: CASSSGLGRGGELFF. CDR3 DNA: TGTGCCAGCAGCTCGGGGCTAGGGCGGGGCGGGGAGCTGTTTTTT.